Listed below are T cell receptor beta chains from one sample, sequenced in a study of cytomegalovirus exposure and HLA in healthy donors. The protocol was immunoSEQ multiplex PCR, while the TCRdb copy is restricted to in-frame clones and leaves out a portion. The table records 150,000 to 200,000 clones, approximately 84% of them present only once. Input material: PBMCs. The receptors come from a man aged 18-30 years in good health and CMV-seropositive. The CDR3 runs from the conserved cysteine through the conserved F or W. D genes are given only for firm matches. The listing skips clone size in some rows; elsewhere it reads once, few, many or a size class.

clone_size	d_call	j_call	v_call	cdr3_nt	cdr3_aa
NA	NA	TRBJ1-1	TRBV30	TGTGCCTGGAGTGGGAAGGGGCCCACGAACACTGAAGCTTTCTTT	CAWSGKGPTNTEAFF
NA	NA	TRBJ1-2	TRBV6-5	TGTGCCAGCAGTTACATAGGGGGAGTTTATGGCTACACCTTC	CASSYIGGVYGYTF
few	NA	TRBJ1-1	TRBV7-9	TGTGCCAGCAGTTGGAGTGGAAACACTGAAGCTTTCTTT	CASSWSGNTEAFF
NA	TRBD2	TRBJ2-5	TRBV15	TGTGCCACCAGCCGGGGCGGGAGCCAAGAGACCCAGTACTTC	CATSRGGSQETQYF
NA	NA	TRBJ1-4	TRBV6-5	TGTGCCAGCAGAGCCACCGGGGCGGGGAATGAAAAACTGTTTTTT	CASRATGAGNEKLFF
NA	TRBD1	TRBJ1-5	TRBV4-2	TGTGCCAGCAGCCACCGGGCAGGGGGCGGCAATCAGCCCCAGCATTTT	CASSHRAGGGNQPQHF
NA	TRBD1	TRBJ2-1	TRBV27	TGTGCCAGCAGTTTCACCGGGACAGAACAGTTCTTC	CASSFTGTEQFF
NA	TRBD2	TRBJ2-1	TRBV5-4	TGTGCCAGCAGCTTGGCGGGAGGCCTTAACAATGAGCAGTTCTTC	CASSLAGGLNNEQFF
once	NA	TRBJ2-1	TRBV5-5	TGTGCCAGCAGCTCTGGGGCGCCGGGCTACAATGAGCAGTTCTTC	CASSSGAPGYNEQFF
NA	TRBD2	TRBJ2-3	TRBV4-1	TGCGCCAGCAGCCTCGGACTAGCGGCTAGCACAGATACGCAGTATTTT	CASSLGLAASTDTQYF
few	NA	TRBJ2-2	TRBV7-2	TGTGCCAGCAGCTTAACAGCGGCTCCCGGGGAGCTGTTTTTT	CASSLTAAPGELFF
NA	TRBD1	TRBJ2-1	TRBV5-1	TGCGCCAGCAGCGGGGACAGGGGGGATGAGCAGTTCTTC	CASSGDRGDEQFF
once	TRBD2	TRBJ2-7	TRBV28	TGTGCCAGCACCGCGGGCGGGAGGGACTCCTACGAGCAGTACTTC	CASTAGGRDSYEQYF
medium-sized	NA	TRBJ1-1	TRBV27	TGTGCCAGCAGTTTATACAAGACAGGAGACACTGAAGCTTTCTTT	CASSLYKTGDTEAFF
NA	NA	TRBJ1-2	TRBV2	TGTGCCAGCCGTTATGAGGGAAGCGGTGGCTACACCTTC	CASRYEGSGGYTF
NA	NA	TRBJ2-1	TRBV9	TGTGCCAGCAGCGGGACAGCCCGTGACAATGAGCAGTTCTTC	CASSGTARDNEQFF
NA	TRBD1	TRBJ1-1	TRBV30	TGTGCCTGGAGTGTAGTGGGACAGATGAACACTGAAGCTTTCTTT	CAWSVVGQMNTEAFF
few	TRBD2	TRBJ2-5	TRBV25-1	TGTGCCAGCTCCCGGACTAGCGGAAAAGAGACCCAGTACTTC	CASSRTSGKETQYF
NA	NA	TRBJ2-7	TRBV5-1	TGCGCCAGCAGCTTGGAGGGCCTAGCGTATAGCTCCTACGAGCAGTACTTC	CASSLEGLAYSSYEQYF
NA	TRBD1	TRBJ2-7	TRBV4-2	TGTGCCAGCAGCCAAGAGGACAGGAGCTCCTACGAGCAGTACTTC	CASSQEDRSSYEQYF
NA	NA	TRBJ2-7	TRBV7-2	TGTGCCAGCATCCGAGAACAGCTGCCTCTTTGCCAGCAGTACTTC	CASIREQLPLCQQYF
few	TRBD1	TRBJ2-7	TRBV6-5	TGTGCCAGCAGTCCCGGGACAGGGGGTTACTACGAGCAGTACTTC	CASSPGTGGYYEQYF
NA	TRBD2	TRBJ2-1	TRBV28	TGTGCCAGCAGTTTAGGGAGGGCCTCCAATGAGCAGTTCTTC	CASSLGRASNEQFF
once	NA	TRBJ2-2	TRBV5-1	TGCGCCAGCACCCCGACAGCGAACACCGGGGAGCTGTTTTTT	CASTPTANTGELFF
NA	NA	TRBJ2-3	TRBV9	TGTGCCAGCAGTCGCGTGGGCACAGATACGCAGTATTTT	CASSRVGTDTQYF
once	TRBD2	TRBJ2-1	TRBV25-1	TGTGCCACCTCGCCGACTAGCGGACTTGGGGATGAGCAGTTCTTC	CATSPTSGLGDEQFF
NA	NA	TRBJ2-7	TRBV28	TGTGCCAGCGACGCCGTCAGCGGAATGATAGGGCAGTACTTC	CASDAVSGMIGQYF
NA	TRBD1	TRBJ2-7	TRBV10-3	TGTGCCGCTCATCCCAGCACGGGACAGGGTGACGAGCAGTACTTC	CAAHPSTGQGDEQYF
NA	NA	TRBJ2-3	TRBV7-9	TGTGCCAGCAGCTCCCCGGGGAGCACAGATACGCAGTATTTT	CASSSPGSTDTQYF
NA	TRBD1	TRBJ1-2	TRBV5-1	TGCGCCAGCAGCTTGGGACAGGGGGAAATAAATGGCTACACCTTC	CASSLGQGEINGYTF
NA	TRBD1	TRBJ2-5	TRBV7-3	TGTGCCAGCAGCTCGACAGGGGGGTTTGGGACCCAGTACTTC	CASSSTGGFGTQYF
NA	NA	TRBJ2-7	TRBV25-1	TGTGCCAGCAGTGTGCCGGGACTCGCCGTGTGTCAGCAGTACTTC	CASSVPGLAVCQQYF
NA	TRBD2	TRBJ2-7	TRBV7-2	TGTGCCAGCAGCCAGCGGGGGGCCAGCTCCTACGAGCAGTACTTC	CASSQRGASSYEQYF
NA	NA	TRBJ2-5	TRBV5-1	TGCGCCAGCAGCGAGTCCCAAGAGACCCAGTACTTC	CASSESQETQYF
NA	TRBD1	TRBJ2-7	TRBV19	TGTGCCAGTAGTATAGTTCTCGACAGGGCTTTCTCCTACGAGCAGTACTTC	CASSIVLDRAFSYEQYF
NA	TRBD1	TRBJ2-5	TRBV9	TGTGCCAGCAGGGACAGGGCGTCTCTGGGAACCCAGTACTTC	CASRDRASLGTQYF
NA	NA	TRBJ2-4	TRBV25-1	TGTGCCAGCCCTAGGCATGCCAAAAACATTCAGTACTTC	CASPRHAKNIQYF
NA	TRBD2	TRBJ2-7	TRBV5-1	TGCGCCAGCAGCTTCTCTAGCGGGAGGGAATCCTACGAGCAGTACTTC	CASSFSSGRESYEQYF
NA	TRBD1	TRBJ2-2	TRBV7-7	TGTGCCAGCAGCTTAGTGACAGGGGGCACCGGGGAGCTGTTTTTT	CASSLVTGGTGELFF
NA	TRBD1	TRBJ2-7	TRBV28	TGTGCCAGCAGTCCTCGGACAGGGGGCGTCGACGAGCAGTACTTC	CASSPRTGGVDEQYF
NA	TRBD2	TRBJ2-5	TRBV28	TGTGCCAGCAGTTTACGACTAGCGGGAGTCTCACCAGAGACCCAGTACTTC	CASSLRLAGVSPETQYF
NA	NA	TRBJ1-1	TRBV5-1	TGCGCCAGCAGCTTGCGGGGTAGGAGCACTGAAGCTTTCTTT	CASSLRGRSTEAFF
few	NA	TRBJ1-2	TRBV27	TGTGCCAGCAGCCCCTTGGGGAGGTCCGGCTACACCTTC	CASSPLGRSGYTF
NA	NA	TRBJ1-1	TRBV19	TGTGCCAGTACTAACGACAGGCATGAAGCTTTCTTT	CASTNDRHEAFF
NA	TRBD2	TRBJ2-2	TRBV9	TGTGCCAGCAGCGCGCACCTAGCGGGAGTCACCGGGGAGCTGTTTTTT	CASSAHLAGVTGELFF
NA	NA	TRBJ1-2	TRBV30	TGTGCCTGGGCCCCGGGGGGGTTAATTACTGGCTACACCTTC	CAWAPGGLITGYTF
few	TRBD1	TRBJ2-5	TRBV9	TGTGCCAGCAGCGTAACAGGGGGCAGGGAGACCCAGTACTTC	CASSVTGGRETQYF
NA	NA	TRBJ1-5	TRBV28	TGTGCCATCAACCGGGATAAGGATCAGCCCCAGCATTTT	CAINRDKDQPQHF
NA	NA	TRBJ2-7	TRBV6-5	TGTGCCAGCAGTCCAGCGGTCTCCTACGAGCAGTACTTC	CASSPAVSYEQYF
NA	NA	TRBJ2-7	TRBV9	TGTGCCAGCACGTCCCCGTACAGGACCCCCTACGAGCAGTACTTC	CASTSPYRTPYEQYF
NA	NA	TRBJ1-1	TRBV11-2	TGTGCCAGCAGCCGTTACGCGGGCACTGAAGCTTTCTTT	CASSRYAGTEAFF
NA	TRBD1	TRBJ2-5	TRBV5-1	TGCGCCAGCAGCCTGGGGACAGGGGGAGAGACCCAGTACTTC	CASSLGTGGETQYF
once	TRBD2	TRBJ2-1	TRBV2	TGTGCCAGCACCGGGAAACGGGGGGTCGGGTCCTACAATGAGCAGTTCTTC	CASTGKRGVGSYNEQFF